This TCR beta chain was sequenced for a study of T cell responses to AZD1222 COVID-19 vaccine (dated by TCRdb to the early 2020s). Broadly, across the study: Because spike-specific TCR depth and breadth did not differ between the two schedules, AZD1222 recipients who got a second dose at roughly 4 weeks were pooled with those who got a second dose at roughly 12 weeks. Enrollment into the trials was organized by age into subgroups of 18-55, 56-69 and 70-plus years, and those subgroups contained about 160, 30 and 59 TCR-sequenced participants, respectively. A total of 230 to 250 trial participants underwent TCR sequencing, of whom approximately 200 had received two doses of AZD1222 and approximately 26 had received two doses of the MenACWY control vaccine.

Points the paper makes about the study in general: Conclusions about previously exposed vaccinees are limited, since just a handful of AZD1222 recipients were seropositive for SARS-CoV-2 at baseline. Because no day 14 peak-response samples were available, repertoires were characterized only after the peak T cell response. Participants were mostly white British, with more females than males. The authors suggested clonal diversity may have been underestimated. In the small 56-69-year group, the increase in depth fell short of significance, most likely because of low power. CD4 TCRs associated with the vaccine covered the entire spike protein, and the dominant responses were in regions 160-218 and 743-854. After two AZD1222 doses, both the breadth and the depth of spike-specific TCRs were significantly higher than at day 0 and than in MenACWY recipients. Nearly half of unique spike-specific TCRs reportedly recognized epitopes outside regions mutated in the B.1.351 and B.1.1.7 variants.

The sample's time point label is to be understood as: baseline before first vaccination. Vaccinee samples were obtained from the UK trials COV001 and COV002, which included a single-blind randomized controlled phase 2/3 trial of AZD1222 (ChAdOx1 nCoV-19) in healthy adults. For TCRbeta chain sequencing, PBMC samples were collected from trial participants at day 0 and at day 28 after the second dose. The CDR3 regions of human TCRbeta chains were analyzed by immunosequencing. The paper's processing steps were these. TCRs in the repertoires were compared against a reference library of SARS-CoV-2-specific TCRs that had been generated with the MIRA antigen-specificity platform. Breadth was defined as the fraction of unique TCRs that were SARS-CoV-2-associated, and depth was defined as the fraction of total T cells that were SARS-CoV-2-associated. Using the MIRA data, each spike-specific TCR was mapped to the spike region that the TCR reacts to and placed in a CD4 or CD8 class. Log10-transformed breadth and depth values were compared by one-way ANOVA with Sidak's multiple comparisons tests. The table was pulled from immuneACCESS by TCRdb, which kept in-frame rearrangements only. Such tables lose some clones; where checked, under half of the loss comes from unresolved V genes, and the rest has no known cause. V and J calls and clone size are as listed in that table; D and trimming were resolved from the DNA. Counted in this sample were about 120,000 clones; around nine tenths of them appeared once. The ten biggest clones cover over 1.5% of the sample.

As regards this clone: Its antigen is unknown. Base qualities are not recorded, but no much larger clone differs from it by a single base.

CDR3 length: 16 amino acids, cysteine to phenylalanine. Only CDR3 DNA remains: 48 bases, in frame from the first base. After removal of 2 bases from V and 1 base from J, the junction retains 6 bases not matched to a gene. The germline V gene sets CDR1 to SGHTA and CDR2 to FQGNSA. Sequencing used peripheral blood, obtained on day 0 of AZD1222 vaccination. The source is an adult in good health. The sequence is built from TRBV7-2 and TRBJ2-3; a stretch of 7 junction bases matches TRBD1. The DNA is TGTGCCAGCAGCTTACAGAGGGGGCAAGGCACAGATACGCAGTATTTT. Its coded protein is CASSLQRGQGTDTQYF. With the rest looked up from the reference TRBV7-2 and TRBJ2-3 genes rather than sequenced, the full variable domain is GAGVSQSPSNKVTEKGKDVELRCDPISGHTALYWYRQSLGQGLEFLIYFQGNSAPDKSGLPSDRFSAERTGGSVSTLTIQRTQQEDSAVYLCASSLQRGQGTDTQYFGPGTRLTVL.